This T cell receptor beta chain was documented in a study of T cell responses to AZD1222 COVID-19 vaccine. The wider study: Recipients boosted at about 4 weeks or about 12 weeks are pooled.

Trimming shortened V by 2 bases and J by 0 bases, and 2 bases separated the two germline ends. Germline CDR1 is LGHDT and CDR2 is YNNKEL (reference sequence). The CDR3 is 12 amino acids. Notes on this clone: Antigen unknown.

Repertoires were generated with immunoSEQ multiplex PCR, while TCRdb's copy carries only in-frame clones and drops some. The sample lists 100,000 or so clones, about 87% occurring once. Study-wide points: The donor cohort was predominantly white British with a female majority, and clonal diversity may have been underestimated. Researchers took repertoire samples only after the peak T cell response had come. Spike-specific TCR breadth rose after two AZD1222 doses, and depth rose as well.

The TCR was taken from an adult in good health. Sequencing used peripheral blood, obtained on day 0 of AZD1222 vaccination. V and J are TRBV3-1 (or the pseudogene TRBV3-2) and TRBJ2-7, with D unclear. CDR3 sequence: CASSQYSYEQYF. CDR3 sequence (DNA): TGTGCCAGCAGCCAATACTCCTACGAGCAGTACTTC.